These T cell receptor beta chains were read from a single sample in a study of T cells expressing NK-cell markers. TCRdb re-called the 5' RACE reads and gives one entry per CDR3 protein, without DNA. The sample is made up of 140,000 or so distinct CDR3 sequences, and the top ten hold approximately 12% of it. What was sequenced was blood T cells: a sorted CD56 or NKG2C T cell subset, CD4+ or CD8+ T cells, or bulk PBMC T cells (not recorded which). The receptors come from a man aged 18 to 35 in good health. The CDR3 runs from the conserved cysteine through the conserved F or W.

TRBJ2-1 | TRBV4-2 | CASSQEWREWDEQFF
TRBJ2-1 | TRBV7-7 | CASSLSQGSNNEQFF
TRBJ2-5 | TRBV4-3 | CASSRRTSGRGKTQYF
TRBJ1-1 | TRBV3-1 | CASSQDHTGVNTEAFF
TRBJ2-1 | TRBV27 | CASSLIGDEQFF
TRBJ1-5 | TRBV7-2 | CASSLHPQGNQPQHF
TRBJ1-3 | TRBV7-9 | CASSPGQGVGNTIYF
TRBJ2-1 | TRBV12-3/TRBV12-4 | CASSFGARWQFF
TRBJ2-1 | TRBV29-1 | CSVEATSSGTRNEQFF
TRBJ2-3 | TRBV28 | CASSLTQAGRGRDTQYF
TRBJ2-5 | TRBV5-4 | CASSPLPSGQETQYF
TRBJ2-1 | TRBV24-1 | CATSDSKDRLNEQFF
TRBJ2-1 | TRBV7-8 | CASSFSGVGEQFF
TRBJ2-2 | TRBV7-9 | CASSQRAGGADTGELFF
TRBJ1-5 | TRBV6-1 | CASTQGEYSNQPQHF
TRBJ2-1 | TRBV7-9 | CASSLIEGLQFF
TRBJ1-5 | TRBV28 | CASSTERDRVSNQPQHF
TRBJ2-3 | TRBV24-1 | CATDDPATDTQYF
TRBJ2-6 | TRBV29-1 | CSVWTSSGANVLTF
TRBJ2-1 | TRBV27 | CASSWLAGGDEQFF
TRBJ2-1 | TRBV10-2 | CASSEGGLPYDEQFF
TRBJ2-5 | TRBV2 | CASSTGVQVVQETQYF
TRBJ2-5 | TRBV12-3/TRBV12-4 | CASSQSWETQYF
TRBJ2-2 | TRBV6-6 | CASRGSRTGELFF
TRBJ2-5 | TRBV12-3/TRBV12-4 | CASSPSTSGQETQYF
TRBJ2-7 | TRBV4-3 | CASSHSGQGSYEQYF
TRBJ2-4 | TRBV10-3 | CAISDAGAENIQYF
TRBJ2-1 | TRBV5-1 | CASRPNGQADNEQFF
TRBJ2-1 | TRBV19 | CASSMAAGGPMGQFF
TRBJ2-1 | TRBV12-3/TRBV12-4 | CASSFSNNEQFF
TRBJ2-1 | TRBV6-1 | CASSGTSGSGEQFF
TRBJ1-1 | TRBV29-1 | CSVEPRGGVNTEAFF
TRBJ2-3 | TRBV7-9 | CASSLDPSGLTDTQYF
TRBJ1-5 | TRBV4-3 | CASSQVGVGQPQHF
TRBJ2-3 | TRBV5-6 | CASSFGQGLATQYF
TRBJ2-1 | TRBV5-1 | CASSLRLASDEQFF
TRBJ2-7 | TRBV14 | CASSQDVTGLYEQYF
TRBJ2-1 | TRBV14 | CASSEPAGSSYNEQFF
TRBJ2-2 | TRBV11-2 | CASSLVLAGELNTGELFF
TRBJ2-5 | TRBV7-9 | CASSPSMGGEQETQYF
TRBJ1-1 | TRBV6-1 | CASSENQGSNTEAFF
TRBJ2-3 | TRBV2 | CASSTVAATDTQYF
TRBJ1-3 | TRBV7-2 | CASSLDRASGNTIYF
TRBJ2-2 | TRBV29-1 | CSVSREFTGELFF
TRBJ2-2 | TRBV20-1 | CSSRLATGELFF
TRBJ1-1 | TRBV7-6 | CASSANSGNTEAFF
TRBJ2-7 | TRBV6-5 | CASSYSTGTYEQYF
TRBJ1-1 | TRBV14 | CASSHQPGQMVLNTEAFF